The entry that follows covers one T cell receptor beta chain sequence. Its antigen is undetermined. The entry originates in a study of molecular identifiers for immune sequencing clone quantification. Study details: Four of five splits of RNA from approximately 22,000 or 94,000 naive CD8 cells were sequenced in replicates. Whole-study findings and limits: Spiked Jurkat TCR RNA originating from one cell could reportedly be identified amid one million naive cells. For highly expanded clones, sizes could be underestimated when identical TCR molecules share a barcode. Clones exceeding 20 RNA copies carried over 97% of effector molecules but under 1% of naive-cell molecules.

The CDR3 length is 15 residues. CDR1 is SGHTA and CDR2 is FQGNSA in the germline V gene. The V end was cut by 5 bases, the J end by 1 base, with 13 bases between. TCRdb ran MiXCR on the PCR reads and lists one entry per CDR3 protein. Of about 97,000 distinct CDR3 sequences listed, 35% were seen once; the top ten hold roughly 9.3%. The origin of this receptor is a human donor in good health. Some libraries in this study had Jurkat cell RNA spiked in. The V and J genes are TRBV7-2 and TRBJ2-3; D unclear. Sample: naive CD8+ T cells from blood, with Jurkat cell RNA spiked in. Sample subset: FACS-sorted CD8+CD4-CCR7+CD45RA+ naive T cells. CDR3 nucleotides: TGTGCCAGCAGCCCTAGAGGAGTCCGCACAGATACGCAGTATTTT. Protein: CASSPRGVRTDTQYF. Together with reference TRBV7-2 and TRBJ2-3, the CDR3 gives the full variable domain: GAGVSQSPSNKVTEKGKDVELRCDPISGHTALYWYRQSLGQGLEFLIYFQGNSAPDKSGLPSDRFSAERTGGSVSTLTIQRTQQEDSAVYLCASSPRGVRTDTQYFGPGTRLTVL.